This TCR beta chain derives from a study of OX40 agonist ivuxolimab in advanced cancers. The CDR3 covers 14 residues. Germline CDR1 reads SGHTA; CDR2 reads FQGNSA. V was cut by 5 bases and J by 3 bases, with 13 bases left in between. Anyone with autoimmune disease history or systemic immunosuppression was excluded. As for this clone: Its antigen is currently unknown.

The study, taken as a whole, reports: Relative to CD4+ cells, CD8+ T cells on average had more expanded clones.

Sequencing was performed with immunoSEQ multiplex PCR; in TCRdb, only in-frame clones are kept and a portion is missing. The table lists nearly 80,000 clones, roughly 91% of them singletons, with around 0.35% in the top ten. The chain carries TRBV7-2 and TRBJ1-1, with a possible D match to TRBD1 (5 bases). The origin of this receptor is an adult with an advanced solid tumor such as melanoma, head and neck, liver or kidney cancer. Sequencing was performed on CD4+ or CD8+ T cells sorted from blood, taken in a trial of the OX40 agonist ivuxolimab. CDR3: CASSPRDGHTEAFF. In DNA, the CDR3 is TGTGCCAGCAGCCCCCGGGACGGTCACACTGAAGCTTTCTTT.